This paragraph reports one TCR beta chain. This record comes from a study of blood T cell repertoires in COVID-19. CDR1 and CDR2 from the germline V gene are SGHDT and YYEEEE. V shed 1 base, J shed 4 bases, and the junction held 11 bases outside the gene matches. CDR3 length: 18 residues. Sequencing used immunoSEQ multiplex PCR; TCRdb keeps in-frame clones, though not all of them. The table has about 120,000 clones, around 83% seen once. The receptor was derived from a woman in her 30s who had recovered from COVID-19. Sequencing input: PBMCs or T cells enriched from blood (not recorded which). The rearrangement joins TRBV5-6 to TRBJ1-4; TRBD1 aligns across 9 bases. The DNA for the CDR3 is TGTGCCAGCAGCTTGCCCGGGACAGGGCCACCCGATAATGAAAAACTGTTTTTT. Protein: CASSLPGTGPPDNEKLFF. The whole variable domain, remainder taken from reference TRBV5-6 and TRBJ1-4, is DAGVTQSPTHLIKTRGQQVTLRCSPKSGHDTVSWYQQALGQGPQFIFQYYEEEERQRGNFPDRFSGHQFPNYSSELNVNALLLGDSALYLCASSLPGTGPPDNEKLFFGSGTQLSVL.